This T cell receptor beta chain was identified during a study of CD8 T cells in ankylosing spondylitis. TCRdb fed the 5' RACE reads into MiXCR, producing one record per CDR3 protein. This sample has 150,000 to 200,000 distinct CDR3 sequences, with over 15% found just once. Trimming removed 1 base from V and 0 bases from J, with 13 bases in between. The germline CDR1 and CDR2 sequences are MGHRA and YSYEKL. CDR3 length: 17 amino acids. This clonotype was counted many times. The specimen was blood, either unsorted or a sorted T cell fraction (not recorded which). The V call is TRBV4-1, the J call TRBJ2-1; D might be TRBD1 or TRBD2, each matching 5 bases. The sequence came from a male donor aged 5-29 years with ankylosing spondylitis or in good health (not recorded which). This CDR3 is CASSQGPGTTSYNEQFF. The CDR3 coding sequence is TGCGCCAGCAGCCAAGGGCCCGGGACCACCTCCTACAATGAGCAGTTCTTC.